These T cell receptor beta chains were read from a single sample in a study of cytotoxic CD8 clonotypes in ibrutinib-treated CLL. The repertoire was sequenced with immunoSEQ multiplex PCR; TCRdb's copy has only in-frame clones and lacks some. This sample has approximately 170,000 clones, with roughly 84% found just once. Specimen: PBMCs, collected at disease progression, from a patient treated with ibrutinib. All receptors derive from a human donor with chronic lymphocytic leukemia. Each CDR3 is given with its conserved first and last residue.

V	CDR3
TRBV29-1	CSVSATGQETQYF
TRBV6-5	CASSYGLNSGANVLTF
TRBV6-6	CASNLAGQGIDGYTF
TRBV11-2	CASSSYKGQYNEQFF
TRBV30	CAWSYDMNTEAFF
TRBV7-2	CASSPQHWDGYTF
TRBV6-1	CASSDATGPRNEQFF
TRBV30	CAWSAPGGATNQPQHF
TRBV18	CASSPIGGEQETQYF
TRBV13	CASSSGTDTQYF
TRBV12-5	CASGWGTGGYIFDQPQHF
TRBV11-2	CASSAQGALDEQYF
TRBV2	CASSELRHLGYF
TRBV7-8	CASSPSVSPLDQPQHF
TRBV28	CASSSGNEKKAFF
TRBV2	CASTQLAGSPLGEQYF
TRBV27	CASTWDSSYNEQFF
TRBV29-1	CSVRRDLYGYTF
TRBV6-6	CASETSGRANEQFF
TRBV7-9	CASSLALASGGGEQFF
TRBV6-1	CAGSGTASNYGYTF
TRBV6-1	CASSERLAGPTDTQYF
TRBV30	CAYKGSGNTEAFF
TRBV5-1	CASTTGTGTHEQYF